What follows are 21 T cell receptor beta chains derived from one specimen sequenced in a study of cytomegalovirus exposure and HLA in healthy donors. The study ran its PCR with 60 Vbeta and 13 Jbeta primers. Libraries were prepared by immunoSEQ multiplex PCR; TCRdb keeps only in-frame clonotypes and omits some of them. The table lists about 130,000 clones, around two thirds of them singletons. Sequencing was carried out using PBMCs. Every receptor here comes from a man aged 18-30 years in good health and CMV-seropositive.

The chain joins TRBV7-8 to TRBJ1-1; D might be TRBD1 (5 bases). The germline V gene encodes CDR1 SGHVS and CDR2 FQNEAQ. This CDR3 has 15 amino acids. The V end was cut by 5 bases, the J end by 0 bases, with 13 bases between. The CDR3 spells CASSVDMNMNTEAFF. CDR3 bases: TGTGCCAGCAGCGTGGACATGAATATGAACACTGAAGCTTTCTTT.

This chain links TRBV5-1 with TRBJ1-1, with 7 bases aligning to TRBD1. In germline, CDR1 is SGHRS, CDR2 YFSETQ. V lost 4 bases, J lost 11 bases, and 11 bases stayed unmatched. This CDR3 is 13 amino acids long. The CDR3 nucleotides read TGCGCCAGCAGCACCGGGCCACAGGGGTGGGCTTTCTTT. Protein sequence: CASSTGPQGWAFF.

This clone was found once. This chain uses TRBV9 with TRBJ2-7, with TRBD1 matching over 8 bases. The V gene's germline CDR1 is SGDLS and CDR2 YYNGEE. This CDR3 comprises 15 residues. The V segment lost 3 bases and the J segment 0 bases; nucleotides outside the gene matches: 5. The CDR3 DNA is TGTGCCAGCAGCGGGGACAGGCTTAGCTCCTACGAGCAGTACTTC. The encoded protein is CASSGDRLSSYEQYF.

The V and J genes are TRBV19 and TRBJ2-7; 9 nucleotides agree with TRBD1. The CDR3 length is 16 residues. Germline V gene data show CDR1 as LNHDA and CDR2 as SQIVND (reference sequence). V dropped 4 bases and J dropped 4; count of bases not matched to a gene: 11. The CDR3 DNA is TGTGCCAGTAGTAGGATACGAACAGGGGGCTTTTACGAGCAGTACTTC. This encodes CASSRIRTGGFYEQYF.

A few counts support this clone. Other nucleotide sequences from this sample produce the same CDR3. V is TRBV11-2 and J is TRBJ2-3; the D is unclear. This CDR3 has 11 residues. Trimming shortened V by 5 bases and J by 3 bases, and 3 bases separated the two germline ends. The germline V gene has CDR1 SGHAT and CDR2 FQNNGV. The CDR3 loop reads CASSPTDTQYF. CDR3 bases: TGTGCCAGCAGCCCTACAGATACGCAGTATTTT.

The chain links TRBV2 to TRBJ2-5; 11 bases are shared with TRBD2. Germline V gene lookup returns CDR1 SNHLY and CDR2 FYNNEI. The CDR3 contains 16 residues. Unmatched junction bases numbered 5, after V lost 1 base and J lost 4 bases. Here the CDR3 reads CASSEGLAGMVETQYF. CDR3 coding DNA: TGTGCCAGCAGTGAAGGACTAGCGGGGATGGTAGAGACCCAGTACTTC.

A remark on this clone: Other nucleotide sequences in the sample specify the same CDR3. V gene TRBV10-3 combines with J gene TRBJ1-2; D is ambiguous. Germline CDR1 and CDR2: ENHRY and SYGVKD. Trimming cost V 3 bases and J 8 bases, with 7 bases left between them. This CDR3 contains 11 residues. In DNA, the CDR3 is TGTGCCATCAGTGACGGGTTCGGCTACACCTTC. This encodes CAISDGFGYTF.

This chain links TRBV2 with TRBJ1-5; 7 bases fit TRBD1. Germline trimming cut 6 bases from V and 6 bases from J; bases unmatched to any gene: 5. Germline assignment: CDR1 SNHLY and CDR2 FYNNEI. There are 13 residues in the CDR3. The CDR3 bases are TGTGCCAGCAGGTCGACAGGGCTTCAGCCCCAGCATTTT. Protein: CASRSTGLQPQHF.

The rearrangement links TRBV5-8 to TRBJ1-3; possible D gene TRBD1, 5 bases. The germline V gene has CDR1 SGHTS and CDR2 YDEGEE. V was trimmed by 2 bases and J by 0 bases, leaving 9 bases between them. CDR3 length equals 15 residues. CDR3 loop: CASSFGRGSGNTIYF. The CDR3 nucleotides read TGTGCCAGCAGCTTCGGAAGGGGCTCTGGAAACACCATATATTTT.

The rearrangement uses TRBV7-2 and TRBJ1-4; unclear D gene. Germline CDR1 SGHTA, CDR2 FQGNSA. Between the trimmed V and J ends, which lost 5 bases and 10 bases, there was a span of 17 bases. CDR3 length: 14 residues. CDR3 in DNA: TGTGCCAGCAGCCTGGAGGGTAAAGCTACAAAACTGTTTTTT. This sequence encodes CASSLEGKATKLFF.

V and J are TRBV7-6 and TRBJ2-7, with TRBD1 as a possible D gene (7 bases). CDR3 size: 15 residues. CDR1 is SGHVS and CDR2 is FNYEAQ in the germline V gene. Trimming cost V 0 bases and J 7 bases, with 16 bases left between them. The CDR3 loop reads CASSLATGSRGEQYF. The CDR3 DNA reads as TGTGCCAGCAGCTTAGCGACAGGGTCCCGGGGGGAGCAGTACTTC.

The chain is built from TRBV18 and TRBJ2-7; 8 nucleotides match TRBD2. The trim removed 3 bases at V and 2 bases at J, leaving 9 bases unmatched. CDR3 size: 16 residues. Germline V gives CDR1 KGHSH, CDR2 LQKENI. The CDR3: CASSPTTSGVPYEQYF. The CDR3 region has the DNA TGTGCCAGCTCACCCACAACTAGCGGTGTACCCTACGAGCAGTACTTC.

The CDR3 DNA reads TGTGCCAGCAGCCCGAATGGGGCAGGGGCGCAGTATTTT. Encoded protein: CASSPNGAGAQYF. The chain links TRBV6-4 to TRBJ2-3, with D possibly TRBD1 on 6 matching bases. V lost 6 bases, J lost 10 bases, and 17 bases lay in between. Germline CDR1 and CDR2: MRHNA and SNTAGT. The CDR3 covers 13 residues.

This clone has only one observation. V and J are TRBV6-5 and TRBJ1-1; D not certain. V lost 6 bases and J lost 8, with 13 bases in between. CDR3 length: 12 amino acids. Germline V gene lookup returns CDR1 MNHEY and CDR2 SVGAGI. This CDR3 reads CASSQTTGEAFF. DNA for the CDR3: TGTGCCAGCAGCCAGACGACGGGAGAAGCTTTCTTT.

CDR3: CASSEFNRANTEAFF. The CDR3 DNA follows: TGTGCCAGCAGTGAATTTAACAGGGCGAACACTGAAGCTTTCTTT. The chain joins TRBV25-1 to TRBJ1-1, with a possible D match to TRBD1 (6 bases). Trimming removed 1 base from V and 1 base from J, with 10 bases in between. The CDR3 has 15 amino acids. Germline CDR1 and CDR2: MGHDK and SYGVNS.

This chain links TRBV5-1 with TRBJ2-7, with 8 bases lining up with TRBD1. Germline V CDR1 and CDR2: SGHRS, YFSETQ. The CDR3 is made up of 14 amino acids. Trimming took 2 bases from V and 7 from J; bases not matched to a gene: 8. CDR3 sequence reads: CASSFNQGAEEQYF. CDR3 in DNA: TGCGCCAGCAGCTTCAACCAGGGGGCGGAGGAGCAGTACTTC. Combining the CDR3 with reference TRBV5-1 and TRBJ2-7 gives the whole variable domain KAGVTQTPRYLIKTRGQQVTLSCSPISGHRSVSWYQQTPGQGLQFLFEYFSETQRNKGNFPGRFSGRQFSNSRSEMNVSTLELGDSALYLCASSFNQGAEEQYFGPGTRLTVT.

This clone was seen once. J is TRBJ1-4 and V is TRBV18; no firm D call. The ends were cut back, 3 bases at V and 3 bases at J, with 17 bases in the middle. The length of the CDR3 is 17 residues. CDR1 and CDR2 from the germline V gene are KGHSH and LQKENI. Here the CDR3 reads CASSPRAGPNSNEKLFF. The CDR3 DNA follows: TGTGCCAGCTCACCGAGGGCAGGTCCAAATTCTAATGAAAAACTGTTTTTT.

The chain has TRBV18 and TRBJ2-7; a weak D match, TRBD1 (6 bases). The CDR3 consists of 14 residues. V was shortened by 3 bases and J by 1 base, with 10 bases between the two germline ends. Germline CDR1 is KGHSH and CDR2 is LQKENI. The CDR3 here is CASSPRGHSYEQYF. The CDR3 region has the DNA TGTGCCAGCTCACCCCGGGGACATTCCTACGAGCAGTACTTC.

About this clone: Mismatch with germline at one junction end may stem from a read error. The chain has TRBV28 and TRBJ1-1, with D perhaps matching TRBD1 (5 bases). CDR1 and CDR2 from the germline V gene are MDHEN and SYDVKM. The CDR3 consists of 15 residues. The CDR3 loop reads CASSLYAGRNTEASF. CDR3 nucleotide sequence: TGTGCCAGCAGTTTATACGCAGGGAGGAACACTGAAGCTTCCTTT.

This clone appeared a few times. Here the CDR3 reads CAWSATIRVPYGYTF. The CDR3, as DNA: TGTGCCTGGAGTGCAACGATCAGGGTTCCCTATGGCTACACCTTC. The chain couples TRBV30 to TRBJ1-2; D perhaps matches TRBD1 (5 bases). The germline V gene has CDR1 GTSNPN and CDR2 SVGIG (reference sequence). V was pared by 1 base and J by 4 bases, with 16 bases between. The CDR3 runs to 15 residues.

This clone appeared once. The V gene is TRBV29-1, the J gene TRBJ2-3; 7 bases are shared with TRBD2. V dropped 6 bases and J dropped 4; count of bases not matched to a gene: 13. Germline lookup yields CDR1 SQVTM and CDR2 ANQGSEA. This CDR3 comprises 15 residues. The CDR3 nucleotides are TGCAGCGTCCGCGGGGTGCGGGGGAGGTCAGATACGCAGTATTTT. Residues: CSVRGVRGRSDTQYF.